These 23 T cell receptor beta chains came from one sample sequenced in a study of spatial heterogeneity in lung cancer. TCRdb recomputed calls from the 5' RACE reads with MiXCR, one row per CDR3 protein. The sample shows 2,000 to 2,500 distinct CDR3 sequences, just over 7% of them seen only once. Documented time point: sample taken at primary tumor resection. The sequences come from normal lung tissue next to the tumor, collected at surgery. The source of these receptors is a female donor with early-stage non-small cell lung cancer.

In this sample, this clonotype is medium-sized. The chain has TRBV29-1 and TRBJ1-2; TRBD1 matches at 8 bases. Germline assignment: CDR1 SQVTM and CDR2 ANQGSEA. The CDR3 runs to 14 residues. V gave up 5 bases and J gave up 3 bases; unmatched junction bases: 8. Here the CDR3 reads CSVPETGADYGYTF. The CDR3 DNA is TGCAGCGTTCCTGAGACAGGGGCGGACTATGGCTACACCTTC.

This clonotype is deemed large. The chain employs TRBV6-5 and TRBJ1-2, with D maybe TRBD1 (5 bases). Germline lookup yields CDR1 MNHEY and CDR2 SVGAGI. V gave up 5 bases and J gave up 1 base, with 14 bases separating them. The length of the CDR3 is 15 residues. The CDR3 DNA reads as TGTGCCAGCAGTCTTGACAGCGTGAATAACTATGGCTACACCTTC. Translating gives CASSLDSVNNYGYTF.

By sample fraction, this clonotype is medium-sized. This chain joins TRBV11-2 and TRBJ2-1; 10 nucleotides agree with TRBD2. The CDR3 is 15 amino acids. Unmatched junction bases numbered 10, after V lost 5 bases and J lost 9 bases. CDR1 and CDR2 from the germline V gene are SGHAT and FQNNGV. CDR3 region: CASSPAGGPSAEQFF. CDR3 DNA: TGTGCCAGCAGCCCAGCGGGAGGGCCCTCGGCTGAGCAGTTCTTC.

The J gene is TRBJ2-1, the V gene TRBV28; possibly TRBD2 for D (8 bases). With 7 bases removed from V and 7 bases from J, the gap between germline ends came to 26 bases. The CDR3 has 17 residues. The germline CDR1 and CDR2 sequences are MDHEN and SYDVKM. CDR3 sequence (DNA): TGTGCCAGCACCTCAGGGGGACTAGAGGTGAGGTTAAATGAGCAGTTCTTC. It translates to CASTSGGLEVRLNEQFF.

This clonotype is categorized as medium-sized. DNA of the CDR3: TGTGCCTGGGACAGGGGCTGGACTGAAGCTTTCTTT. It codes for CAWDRGWTEAFF. The chain combines TRBV30 with TRBJ1-1; 8 positions agree with TRBD1. The V gene's germline CDR1 is GTSNPN and CDR2 SVGIG (reference sequence). Unmatched junction bases numbered 4, after V lost 5 bases and J lost 5 bases. This CDR3 has 12 amino acids.

This clonotype is large within its sample. The chain couples TRBV10-3 to TRBJ2-3; D is ambiguous. This CDR3 spans 11 amino acids. Germline V gene sequence: CDR1 ENHRY, CDR2 SYGVKD. V lost 10 bases to trimming and J lost 9 bases, with 14 bases between them. The CDR3 bases are TGTGCCACCGCTCCGTCGGACACGCAGTATTTT. It encodes CATAPSDTQYF.

By proportion, this clonotype is medium-sized. The CDR3 sequence is CASSQGGLNIQYF. CDR3 nucleotide sequence: TGTGCCAGCAGCCAAGGAGGGCTAAACATTCAGTACTTC. The rearrangement uses TRBV4-2 and TRBJ2-4; D is possibly TRBD2 (5 bases). Germline CDR1 reads LGHNA; CDR2 reads YNFKEQ. The CDR3 sequence is 13 residues long. The germline V and J ends were trimmed by 1 base and 6 bases, with 7 bases remaining between them.

This clonotype is medium-sized in the sample. The chain links TRBV6-2 or TRBV6-3 to TRBJ2-7; the D gene could be TRBD1 or TRBD2 (5 bases each). The CDR3 is 16 residues long. Trimming pared 4 bases from V and 3 bases from J, leaving 19 bases between. Germline CDR1 and CDR2: MNHEY and SVGEGT. CDR3 coding DNA: TGTGCCAGCAGTTGGAACTTTGGGACCCTAAACTACGAGCAGTACTTC. Translating it yields CASSWNFGTLNYEQYF.

This clonotype has a count of ten or more. CDR3 sequence (DNA): TGCAGTGCTACGTCCCAGGCCTACGAGCAGTACTTC. It codes for CSATSQAYEQYF. V and J are TRBV20-1 and TRBJ2-7; D remains ambiguous. The CDR3 runs to 12 residues. CDR1 DFQATT and CDR2 SNEGSKA come from the germline V gene (reference sequence). Trimming removed 4 bases from V and 2 bases from J, with 9 bases in between.

This clonotype is labeled as medium-sized. The chain couples TRBV14 to TRBJ2-3; D not certain. The germline CDR1 and CDR2 sequences are SGHDN and FVKESK. V lost 1 base to trimming and J lost 15 bases, with 11 bases between them. The CDR3 is 11 residues long. CDR3: CASSQGPLSYF. The DNA of the CDR3 is TGTGCCAGCAGCCAAGGACCTTTGAGCTATTTT.

By proportion, this clonotype is medium-sized. CDR3 sequence (DNA): TGCAGTGCCGCCCTAGCGGGAGGTACCGACGAGCAGTACTTC. This gives the protein CSAALAGGTDEQYF. The chain carries TRBV20-1 and TRBJ2-7, with 11 bases that match TRBD2. Germline values: CDR1 DFQATT, CDR2 SNEGSKA (reference sequence). V shed 6 bases, J shed 5 bases, and the junction held 9 bases outside the gene matches. This CDR3 is 14 amino acids long.

The V and J genes are TRBV5-4 and TRBJ1-1; D ambiguous. Per germline, CDR1 SGHNT and CDR2 YYREEE (reference sequence). Trimming stripped 0 bases from V and 4 bases from J, with 10 bases between. The CDR3 has 14 residues. The CDR3 DNA follows: TGTGCCAGCAGCTTGGAAAAACAGCTCACTGAAGCTTTCTTT. Translated, it gives CASSLEKQLTEAFF.

This clonotype is termed medium-sized. V usage is TRBV19 and J usage is TRBJ2-1; D possibly corresponds to TRBD2 (6 bases). V dropped 5 bases and J dropped 9 bases, with 17 bases sitting between them. Per germline, CDR1 LNHDA and CDR2 SQIVND (reference sequence). The CDR3 runs to 14 residues. This chain's CDR3 is CASSRKGDGSEQFF. In nucleotides, the CDR3 is TGTGCCAGTAGTCGAAAAGGGGACGGGAGTGAGCAGTTCTTC.

In this sample, this clonotype turned up many times. The chain couples TRBV7-2 to TRBJ1-3; 7 bases align to TRBD1. Looked up from germline, CDR1 is SGHTA and CDR2 is FQGNSA. V was clipped by 1 base and J by 6 bases; unmatched bases: 12. This CDR3 is built from 17 residues. CDR3 nucleotides: TGTGCCAGCAGCTTAGACCCCCCCGGGACAGCTGAAAACACCATATATTTT. Encoded protein: CASSLDPPGTAENTIYF.

This clonotype is medium-sized. The chain recombines TRBV29-1 with TRBJ2-1, with TRBD1 as a possible D gene (6 bases). The CDR3 spans 13 residues. Germline CDR1 reads SQVTM; CDR2 reads ANQGSEA. V dropped 3 bases and J dropped 2 bases, with 8 bases sitting between them. In nucleotides, the CDR3 is TGCAGCGTTGAGGGACACACCTACAATGAGCAGTTCTTC. This codes for CSVEGHTYNEQFF.

This clonotype qualifies as medium-sized. This rearrangement joins TRBV29-1 to TRBJ1-1; a possible D gene is TRBD1 (5 bases). Germline CDR1 is SQVTM and CDR2 is ANQGSEA. V was pared by 6 bases and J by 1 base, with 12 bases between. This CDR3 has 13 residues. CDR3 amino acids: CSVPGTRNTEAFF. CDR3 bases: TGCAGCGTCCCAGGGACCAGGAACACTGAAGCTTTCTTT.

By sample share, this clonotype is medium-sized. The DNA of the CDR3 is TGTGCCTGGAGTTCAGGGACGGAGGACTATGGCTACACCTTC. It yields the protein CAWSSGTEDYGYTF. The genes are TRBV30 and TRBJ1-2; D perhaps matches TRBD1 (5 bases). Germline CDR1 reads GTSNPN; CDR2 reads SVGIG (reference sequence). This CDR3 is built from 14 residues. Trimming cost V 2 bases and J 3 bases, with 13 bases left between them.

In its sample, this clonotype is medium-sized (0.01 to 0.1%). This sequence joins TRBV12-3 or TRBV12-4 and TRBJ1-1; D is unclear. This CDR3 has 14 residues. The V end lost 6 bases, the J end lost 4 bases, and 15 bases lay between the germline ends. CDR3: CASSQGREPTEAFF. The CDR3 DNA reads TGTGCCAGCAGCCAAGGGAGGGAGCCCACTGAAGCTTTCTTT.

Relative to its sample, this clonotype is medium-sized (0.01 to 0.1%). The chain is built from TRBV29-1 and TRBJ2-5, with a weak D call TRBD1 (7 bases). Trimming took off 3 bases at V and 5 bases at J, with 10 bases between the two ends. The CDR3 totals 12 residues. Germline CDR1 SQVTM, CDR2 ANQGSEA. The CDR3 coding sequence is TGCAGCGTTGAGGAGGGGGCGGAGACCCAGTACTTC. This encodes CSVEEGAETQYF.

In its sample, this clonotype ranks as medium-sized (0.01 to 0.1%). This sequence joins TRBV7-9 and TRBJ2-5, with D possibly TRBD1 on 6 matching bases. Germline assignment: CDR1 SEHNR and CDR2 FQNEAQ (reference sequence). The CDR3 contains 13 residues. The V and J ends lost 1 base and 5 bases respectively, with 8 bases between them. This CDR3 reads CASSLDRAETQYF. The CDR3 bases are TGTGCCAGCAGCTTAGACAGGGCTGAGACCCAGTACTTC.

Relative to its sample, this clonotype is large (0.1 to 1%). This chain uses TRBV10-3 with TRBJ1-5; D call uncertain. The CDR3 consists of 12 residues. The ends were cut back, 3 bases at V and 5 bases at J, with 5 bases in the middle. Germline-derived CDR1 and CDR2 are ENHRY and SYGVKD. This chain's CDR3 is CAISDPDQPQHF. DNA of the CDR3: TGTGCCATCAGTGACCCCGATCAGCCCCAGCATTTT.

This clonotype is labeled as medium-sized. The J gene is TRBJ2-7, the V gene TRBV2; 8 nucleotides match TRBD2. The CDR3 loop spans 15 amino acids. The V gene end was trimmed by 1 base and the J gene end by 1 base; junction bases not matched to a gene: 3. Germline V gives CDR1 SNHLY, CDR2 FYNNEI. This chain's CDR3 is CASSEGTSKSYEQYF. CDR3 coding DNA: TGTGCCAGCAGTGAAGGGACTAGCAAATCCTACGAGCAGTACTTC.

The V gene is TRBV27, the J gene TRBJ2-7; 9 bases map to TRBD2. Germline V gene sequence: CDR1 MNHEY, CDR2 SMNVEV (reference sequence). V lost 5 bases, J lost 4 bases, and 9 bases stayed unmatched. This CDR3 spans 15 amino acids. DNA for the CDR3: TGTGCCAGCAGTCCCGGGACTAGCAGCTTGTACGAGCAGTACTTC. It translates to CASSPGTSSLYEQYF.